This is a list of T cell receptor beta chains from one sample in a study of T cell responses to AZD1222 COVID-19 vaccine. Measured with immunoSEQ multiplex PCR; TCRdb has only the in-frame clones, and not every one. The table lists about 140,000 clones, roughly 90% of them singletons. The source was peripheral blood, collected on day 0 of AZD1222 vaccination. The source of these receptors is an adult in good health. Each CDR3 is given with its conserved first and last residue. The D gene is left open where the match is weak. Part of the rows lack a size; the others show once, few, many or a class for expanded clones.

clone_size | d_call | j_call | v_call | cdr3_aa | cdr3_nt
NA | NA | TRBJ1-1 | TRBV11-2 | CASSLGRDTEAFF | TGTGCCAGCAGCTTAGGGAGGGACACTGAAGCTTTCTTT
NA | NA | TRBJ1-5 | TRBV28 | CASSTIRGRSNQPQHF | TGTGCCAGCAGTACAATCCGGGGGAGGAGCAATCAGCCCCAGCATTTT
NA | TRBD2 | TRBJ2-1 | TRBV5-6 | CASSLPLAGGYNEQFF | TGTGCCAGCAGCTTGCCCCTAGCGGGAGGCTACAATGAGCAGTTCTTC
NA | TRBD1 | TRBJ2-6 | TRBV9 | CASSVGAGGSGANVLTF | TGTGCCAGCAGCGTAGGGGCAGGGGGCTCTGGGGCCAACGTCCTGACTTTC
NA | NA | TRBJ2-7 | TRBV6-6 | CASSYSGGTEQYF | TGTGCCAGCAGTTACTCAGGAGGAACCGAGCAGTACTTC
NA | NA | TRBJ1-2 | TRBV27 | CASSPRPGMNYGYTF | TGTGCCAGCAGTCCTCGGCCAGGGATGAACTATGGCTACACCTTC
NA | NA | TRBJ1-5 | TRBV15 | CATSIGDSHSNQPQHF | TGTGCCACCAGCATAGGGGACTCCCATAGCAATCAGCCCCAGCATTTT
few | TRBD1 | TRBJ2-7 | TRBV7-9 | CASSLRGDREEEQYF | TGTGCCAGCAGCTTACGCGGGGACAGGGAGGAGGAGCAGTACTTC
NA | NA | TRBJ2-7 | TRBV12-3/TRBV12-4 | CASSLGVGYEQYF | TGTGCCAGCAGTTTGGGGGTTGGGTACGAGCAGTACTTC
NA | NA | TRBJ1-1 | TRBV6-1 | CASSEIVGTEAFF | TGTGCCAGCAGTGAAATTGTCGGCACTGAAGCTTTCTTT
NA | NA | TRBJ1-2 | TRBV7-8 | CASSLPGYRGYTF | TGTGCCAGCAGCTTACCGGGATATCGTGGCTACACCTTC
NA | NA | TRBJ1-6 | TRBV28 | CASSFEGRHNSPLHF | TGTGCCAGCAGTTTCGAAGGCAGACATAATTCACCCCTCCACTTT
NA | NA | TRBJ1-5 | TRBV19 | CASSFDRLNQPQHF | TGTGCCAGTAGCTTCGACAGGCTCAATCAGCCCCAGCATTTT
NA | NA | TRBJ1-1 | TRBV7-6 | CASSLRQSGLTEAFF | TGTGCCAGCAGCTTAAGACAATCCGGGCTCACTGAAGCTTTCTTT
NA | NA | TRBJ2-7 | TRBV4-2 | CASSQEDGIVYEQYF | TGTGCCAGCAGCCAAGAGGACGGTATTGTCTACGAGCAGTACTTC
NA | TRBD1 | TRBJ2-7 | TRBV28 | CASSPLQDRGRYEQYF | TGTGCCAGCAGTCCCCTGCAGGACAGGGGGCGTTACGAGCAGTACTTC
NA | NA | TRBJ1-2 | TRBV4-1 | CASSQDTGPNYGYTF | TGCGCCAGCAGCCAAGATACTGGACCGAACTATGGCTACACCTTC
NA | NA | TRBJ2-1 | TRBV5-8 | CASSLGRNNEQFF | TGTGCCAGCAGCTTGGGGCGGAACAATGAGCAGTTCTTC
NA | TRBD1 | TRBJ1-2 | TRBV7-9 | CASSLDSRTGHYGYTF | TGTGCCAGCAGCTTAGATAGCAGGACAGGACACTATGGCTACACCTTC
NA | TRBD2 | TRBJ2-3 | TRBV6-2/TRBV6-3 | CASSSDQGLAGGTDTQYF | TGTGCCAGCAGTTCCGACCAAGGACTAGCGGGGGGCACAGATACGCAGTATTTT
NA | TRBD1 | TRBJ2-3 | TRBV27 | CASRHTYRGTQYF | TGTGCCAGCAGACATACCTACAGGGGGACGCAGTATTTT
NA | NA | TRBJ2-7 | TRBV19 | CASSPLGEPPYEQYF | TGTGCCAGTAGCCCCCTAGGGGAGCCTCCCTACGAGCAGTACTTC
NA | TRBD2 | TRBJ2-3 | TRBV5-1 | CASSLATSGTTDTQYF | TGCGCCAGCAGCTTGGCGACTAGCGGGACTACAGATACGCAGTATTTT
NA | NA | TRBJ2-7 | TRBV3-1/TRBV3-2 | CASSPSGWSSYEQYF | TGTGCCAGCAGCCCCAGCGGGTGGAGCTCCTACGAGCAGTACTTC